Detailed here is one T cell receptor beta chain. Its antigen is still unknown. The sample comes from a study of post-analysis software for immune sequencing data. Study at large: Included among the disease courses, which were recorded for the cohort, were relapsing-remitting, secondary progressive and progressive-relapsing multiple sclerosis.

Carried by the TCR beta cDNA libraries were unique molecular identifiers. Each sample of about 0.95 to 10 million input T cells yielded about 500,000 cDNA molecules, so each molecule approximated one T cell. TCRdb redid the calling of the PCR reads with MiXCR, one entry per CDR3 protein. The table shows about 820,000 distinct CDR3 sequences, with around 50% occurring only once. Study-wide results and limits: The normalized Chao1 diversity of multiple sclerosis patients was significantly lower than that of controls. Comparison of patients with controls showed five TRBV segments more frequent in patients, TRBV5-6, TRBV5-1 and TRBV20-1 among them.

The CDR3 totals 13 residues. Per germline, CDR1 DFQATT and CDR2 SNEGSKA (reference sequence). V lost 1 base and J lost 5, with 8 bases in between. Sequencing was performed on blood. This receptor was identified in a girl aged 10 to 17 with multiple sclerosis. The V call is TRBV20-1, the J call TRBJ2-2; D gene unclear. CDR3 in amino acids: CSARVPATGELFF. The CDR3 DNA follows: TGCAGTGCTAGAGTACCTGCTACCGGGGAGCTGTTTTTT.